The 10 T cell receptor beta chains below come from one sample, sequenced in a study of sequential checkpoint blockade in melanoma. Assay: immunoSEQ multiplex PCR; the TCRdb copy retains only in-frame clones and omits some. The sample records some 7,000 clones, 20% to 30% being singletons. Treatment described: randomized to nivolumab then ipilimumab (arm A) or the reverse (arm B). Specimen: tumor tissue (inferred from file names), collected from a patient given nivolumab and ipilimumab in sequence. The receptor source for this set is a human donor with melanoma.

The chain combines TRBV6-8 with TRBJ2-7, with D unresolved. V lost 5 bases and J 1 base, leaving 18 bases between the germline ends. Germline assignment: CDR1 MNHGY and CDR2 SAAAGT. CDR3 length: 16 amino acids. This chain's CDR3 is CASSPPYYLGSYEQYV. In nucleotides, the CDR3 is TGTGCCAGCAGTCCCCCTTATTATTTGGGTTCCTACGAGCAGTACGTC.

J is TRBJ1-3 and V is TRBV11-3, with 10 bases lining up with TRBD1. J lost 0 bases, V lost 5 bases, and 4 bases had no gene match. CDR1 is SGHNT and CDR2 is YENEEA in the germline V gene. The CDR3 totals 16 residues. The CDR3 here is CASSKGQGLSGNTIYF. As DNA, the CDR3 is TGTGCCAGCAGCAAGGGACAGGGGCTCTCTGGAAACACCATATATTTT.

CDR3 sequence (DNA): TGCGCCAGCAGCGATTTTTACAAGGGACCCTATGGCTACACCTTC. Amino acid sequence: CASSDFYKGPYGYTF. The chain uses TRBV5-1 and TRBJ1-2; D perhaps matches TRBD1 (5 bases). The CDR3 sequence is 15 residues long. CDR1 SGHRS and CDR2 YFSETQ come from the germline V gene. The V end was cut by 4 bases, the J end by 4 bases, with 17 bases between.

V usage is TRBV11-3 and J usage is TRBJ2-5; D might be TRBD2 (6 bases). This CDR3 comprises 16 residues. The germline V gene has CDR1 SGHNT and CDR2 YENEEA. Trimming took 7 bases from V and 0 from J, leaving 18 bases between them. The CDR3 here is CASTGTKREYQETQYF. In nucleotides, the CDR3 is TGTGCCAGCACAGGGACGAAACGGGAGTACCAAGAGACCCAGTACTTC.

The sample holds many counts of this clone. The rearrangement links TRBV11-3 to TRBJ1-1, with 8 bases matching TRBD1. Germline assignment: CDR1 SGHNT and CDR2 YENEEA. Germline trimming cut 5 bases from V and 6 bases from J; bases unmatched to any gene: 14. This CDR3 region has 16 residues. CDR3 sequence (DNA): TGTGCCAGCAGCGATCCCGCACAGGGGGGAATCGCTGAAGCTTTCTTT. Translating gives CASSDPAQGGIAEAFF.

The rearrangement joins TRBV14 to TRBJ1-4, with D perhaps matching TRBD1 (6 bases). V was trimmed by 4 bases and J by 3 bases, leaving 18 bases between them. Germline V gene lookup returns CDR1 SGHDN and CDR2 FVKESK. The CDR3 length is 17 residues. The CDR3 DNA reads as TGTGCCAGCAGCCCCGGGGGGCGCCTGCAAGCTAATGAAAAACTGTTTTTT. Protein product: CASSPGGRLQANEKLFF.

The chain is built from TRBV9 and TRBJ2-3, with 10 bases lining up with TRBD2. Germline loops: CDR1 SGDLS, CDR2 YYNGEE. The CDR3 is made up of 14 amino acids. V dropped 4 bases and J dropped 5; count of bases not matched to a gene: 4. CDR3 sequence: CASSTSGIGDTQYF. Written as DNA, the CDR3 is TGTGCCAGCAGCACTAGCGGGATTGGAGATACGCAGTATTTT.

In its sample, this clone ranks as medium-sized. CDR3 residues: CASGRGLNTEAFF. DNA of the CDR3: TGTGCCAGCGGCAGGGGATTGAACACTGAAGCTTTCTTT. The chain is built from TRBV6-8 and TRBJ1-1, with D perhaps TRBD1 (6 bases). Germline CDR1 is MNHGY and CDR2 is SAAAGT. V was pared by 8 bases and J by 0 bases, with 10 bases between. The CDR3 contains 13 residues.

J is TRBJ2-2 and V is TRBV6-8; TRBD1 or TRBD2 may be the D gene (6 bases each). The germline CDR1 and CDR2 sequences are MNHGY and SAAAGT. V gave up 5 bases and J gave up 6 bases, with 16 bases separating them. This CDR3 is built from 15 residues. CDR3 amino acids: CASSPGAMRPGELFF. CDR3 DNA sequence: TGTGCCAGCAGTCCGGGGGCTATGAGGCCCGGGGAGCTGTTTTTT.

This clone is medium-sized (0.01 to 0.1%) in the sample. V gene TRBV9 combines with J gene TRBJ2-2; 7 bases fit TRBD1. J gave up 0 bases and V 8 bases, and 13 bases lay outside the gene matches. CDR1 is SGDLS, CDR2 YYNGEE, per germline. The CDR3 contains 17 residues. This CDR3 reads CASQSPDRTSNTGELFF. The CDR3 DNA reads TGTGCCAGTCAAAGTCCGGACAGGACATCGAACACCGGGGAGCTGTTTTTT.